Listed below are T cell receptor beta chains from one sample, sequenced in a study of T cell responses to AZD1222 COVID-19 vaccine. The assay was immunoSEQ multiplex PCR, and TCRdb's table has in-frame clones only and misses some. The sample lists about 88,000 clones, 90% occurring once. The sample in question was peripheral blood, obtained 28 days after the second AZD1222 dose. The receptors were gathered from an adult who received the AZD1222 COVID-19 vaccine. The CDR3 runs from the conserved cysteine through the conserved F or W.

TRBV2	TRBJ1-5	CASRQNSNQPQHF
TRBV2	TRBJ1-1	CASRELQGARGEAFF
TRBV25-1	TRBJ2-2	CASSDGQGETGELFF
TRBV6-5	TRBJ1-5	CASQDRGNQPQHF
TRBV25-1	TRBJ2-6	CASRGAGRAPGANVLTF
TRBV6-4	TRBJ2-7	CASSDFRGSSYEQYF
TRBV19	TRBJ2-1	CASSRYGTGDNEQFF
TRBV7-2	TRBJ1-2	CASSLDRGLYGYTF
TRBV9	TRBJ1-5	CASSPGTGALNSPQHF
TRBV9	TRBJ1-1	CASSARALTEAFF
TRBV5-4	TRBJ2-1	CASSAGTGRNEQFF
TRBV4-1	TRBJ1-2	CASSQDRGVYGYTF
TRBV10-3	TRBJ2-1	CAISYGTDYNEQFF
TRBV6-6	TRBJ2-7	CASSLPGQPYEQYF
TRBV9	TRBJ2-7	CASSERGSGHTYEQYF